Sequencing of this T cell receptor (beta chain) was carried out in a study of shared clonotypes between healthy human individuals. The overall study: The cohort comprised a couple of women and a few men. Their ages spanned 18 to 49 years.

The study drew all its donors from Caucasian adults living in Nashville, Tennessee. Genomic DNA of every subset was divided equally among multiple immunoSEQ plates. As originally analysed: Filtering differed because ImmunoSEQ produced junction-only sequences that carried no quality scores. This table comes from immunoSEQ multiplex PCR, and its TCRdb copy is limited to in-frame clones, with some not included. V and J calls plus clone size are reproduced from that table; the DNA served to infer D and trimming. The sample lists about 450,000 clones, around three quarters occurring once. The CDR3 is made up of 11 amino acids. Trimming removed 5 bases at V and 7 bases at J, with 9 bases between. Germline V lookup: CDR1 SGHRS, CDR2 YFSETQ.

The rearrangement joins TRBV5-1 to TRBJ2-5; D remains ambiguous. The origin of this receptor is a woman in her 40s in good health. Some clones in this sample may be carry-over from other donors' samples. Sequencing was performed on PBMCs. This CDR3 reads CASRASRTQYF. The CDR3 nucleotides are TGCGCCAGCAGGGCGAGCCGGACCCAGTACTTC.